This T cell receptor beta chain came from a study of identical twins. Broader study findings: Weaker excess twin sharing was observed in beta out-of-frame sequences.

TCRdb reprocessed the 5' RACE reads with MiXCR, giving one entry per CDR3 protein. Of fewer than 650,000 distinct CDR3 sequences listed, roughly 9.9% are singletons. Healthy Caucasian individuals made up all the donors. This clonotype has a handful of counts. Its antigen is as yet unknown. These data are also associated with another study on yellow fever vaccine responses in identical twins.

The sample taken for sequencing was PBMCs. This TCR was sampled from a woman aged 18-29 years in good health.

Here the CDR3 DNA reads TGTGCCAGCAGCCCCCGGGCATTAGTTTCACCCCTCCACTTT. Protein: CASSPRALVSPLHF. The rearrangement links TRBV6-1 to TRBJ1-6; D unresolved. Germline lookup yields CDR1 MNHNS and CDR2 SASEGT. Trimming cost V 6 bases and J 9 bases, with 15 bases left between them. CDR3 size: 14 residues.